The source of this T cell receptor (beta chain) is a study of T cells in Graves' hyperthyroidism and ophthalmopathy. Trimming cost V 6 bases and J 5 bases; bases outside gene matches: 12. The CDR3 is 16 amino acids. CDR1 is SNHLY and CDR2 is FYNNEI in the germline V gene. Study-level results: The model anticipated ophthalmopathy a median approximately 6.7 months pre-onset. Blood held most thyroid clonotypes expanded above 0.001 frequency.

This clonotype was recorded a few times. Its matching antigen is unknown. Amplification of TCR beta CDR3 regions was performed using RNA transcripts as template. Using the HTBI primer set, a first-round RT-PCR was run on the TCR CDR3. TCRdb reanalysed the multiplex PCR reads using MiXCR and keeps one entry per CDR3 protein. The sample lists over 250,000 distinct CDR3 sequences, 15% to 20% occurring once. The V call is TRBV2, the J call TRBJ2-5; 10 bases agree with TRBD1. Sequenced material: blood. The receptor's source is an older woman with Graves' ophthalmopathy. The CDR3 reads CASRALGQGRSETQYF. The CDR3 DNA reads TGTGCCAGCAGGGCACTGGGACAGGGGAGGTCGGAGACCCAGTACTTC.